This TCR beta chain was identified during a study of CD8 T cells in Susac syndrome (dated by TCRdb to 2018 to 2020). A note on the overall study: The study used repertoire sequencing to test whether antigen drove CD8+ T cell activation and differentiation in Susac syndrome. The investigation overall reported the following: The number of individuals in the TCR sequencing and HLA analysis was recognized as being relatively small.

RNA was extracted using the RNeasy kit, and about 0.5 to 1 ug of the RNA was reverse transcribed with random hexamers. The immunoSEQ multiplex PCR assay, covering 54 Vbeta and 13 Jbeta segments, was used to amplify TCR beta CDR3 regions. To correct PCR amplification bias, a synthetic template baseline was used for both primer optimization and computational correction. Processing in the source paper ran as follows. Reads were assigned to V, D and J genes according to IMGT and analyzed in immunoSEQ Analyzer, with only productive sequences retained. To calculate clonality, Shannon entropy was normalized by log2 of the number of productive unique sequences and then subtracted from one. For each patient and control, public and private clones were evaluated among the 100 most prevalent clones. Clones were defined as Susac-specific if absent from the healthy and MS cohorts, from some 1,000 published viral clones and from other ImmuneACCESS disease sequences. The raw public reads went through TCRdb reprocessing: fastp at Q25, MiXCR clone calling, in-frame beta chains kept. Identical CDR3 protein sequences are pooled into one entry, listed with their most common genes and DNA. The V and J calls were not made by the authors but by TCRdb's processing. The sample yields approximately 150,000 distinct CDR3 sequences; roughly 95% were counted once. The ten largest clones represent over 0.095% of the sample.

V gives up 0 bases and J gives up 7 bases, and the segment between their germline ends measures 19 bases. The CDR3 contains 17 residues, cysteine and phenylalanine counted. The DNA shown is the 51-base CDR3, in frame from base 1. Via the germline V gene (reference sequence), CDR1 is LNHNV and CDR2 YYDKDF. In the case of this clonotype: The specificity of this receptor is unknown. Nothing much larger sits one base from this clone, and base qualities are not available.

Peripheral blood CD8+ and CD4+ T cells from healthy donors, Susac syndrome patients and multiple sclerosis patients were profiled using high-throughput TCR beta sequencing. The multiple sclerosis controls were treatment-naive patients whose relapsing-remitting disease, either stable or active, fulfilled the revised McDonald criteria. CD8+ TEMRA cells were enriched by FACS, while bulk CD8+ and CD4+ T cells were purified by magnetic negative isolation. Blood was drawn into EDTA tubes, processed within 24 hours, and PBMCs were isolated by density gradient centrifugation. PBMCs destined for TCR sequencing were cryopreserved in liquid nitrogen and later thawed in a 37 °C water bath. The sorted or isolated CD4+, CD8+ and CD8+ TEMRA cells had a purity of 90% or higher.

The sequence is built from TRBV15 and TRBJ2-4; the D segment could be TRBD1, given 5 matching bases. This receptor was obtained from a human donor with multiple sclerosis. The material sequenced was CD4+ T cells from PBMCs. The CDR3 loop reads CATSRDLPQALGNIQYF. The sequenced DNA is TGTGCCACCAGCAGAGACTTACCACAGGCCCTGGGGAACATTCAGTACTTC.